A selection of T cell receptor beta chains follows, all from one sample in a study of OX40 agonist ivuxolimab in advanced cancers. The method was immunoSEQ multiplex PCR; TCRdb's version includes in-frame clones alone and lacks a portion of them. The sample consists of 50,000 to 75,000 clones, roughly nine tenths of them appearing once. The material was CD4+ or CD8+ T cells sorted from blood, obtained in a trial of the OX40 agonist ivuxolimab. Receptors were obtained from an adult with an advanced solid tumor such as melanoma, head and neck, liver or kidney cancer. CDR3s include the opening cysteine and the closing phenylalanine or tryptophan. The D gene is left open where the match is weak. Where a row states a size, it is once, few, many or the class of an expanded clone; other rows omit it.

j_call | v_call | clone_size | d_call | cdr3_aa | cdr3_nt
TRBJ2-3 | TRBV7-2 | - | TRBD1 | CASSLVGTGAAAQYF | TGTGCCAGCAGCTTAGTCGGGACAGGGGCGGCTGCGCAGTATTTT
TRBJ2-5 | TRBV4-3 | - | - | CASSQVAGAGETQYF | TGCGCCAGCAGCCAAGTTGCGGGGGCCGGGGAGACCCAGTACTTC
TRBJ2-1 | TRBV9 | - | - | CASSPQGNLNEQFF | TGTGCCAGCAGCCCACAGGGCAACTTGAATGAGCAGTTCTTC
TRBJ2-3 | TRBV5-1 | - | - | CASSLGARATDTQYF | TGCGCCAGCAGCTTGGGGGCGCGGGCCACAGATACGCAGTATTTT
TRBJ1-4 | TRBV2 | once | TRBD1 | CASRSHWTGRSEKLFF | TGTGCCAGCAGGTCACATTGGACAGGGAGAAGTGAAAAACTGTTTTTT
TRBJ1-2 | TRBV7-9 | - | - | CASSLDNYGYTF | TGTGCCAGCAGCTTAGACAACTATGGCTACACCTTC
TRBJ1-5 | TRBV6-5 | - | - | CASSFSDRSNQPQHF | TGTGCCAGCAGTTTTTCCGACAGGAGCAATCAGCCCCAGCATTTT
TRBJ1-5 | TRBV28 | - | TRBD1 | CASSRPGQGTYSNQPQHF | TGTGCCAGCAGTCGACCGGGACAGGGGACCTACAGCAATCAGCCCCAGCATTTT
TRBJ2-2 | TRBV18 | - | TRBD2 | CASSLGLAGGTGELFF | TGTGCCAGCTCTCTCGGATTAGCGGGAGGCACCGGGGAGCTGTTTTTT
TRBJ1-2 | TRBV7-2 | - | - | CASSFRGGGDYGYTF | TGTGCCAGCAGCTTTAGAGGGGGAGGGGACTATGGCTACACCTTC
TRBJ1-1 | TRBV30 | few | TRBD1 | CAWSRGRGGRGEAFF | TGTGCCTGGAGTCGGGGCAGAGGGGGCAGGGGTGAAGCTTTCTTT
TRBJ2-1 | TRBV5-4 | - | - | CASSPGRAGHSYNEQFF | TGTGCCAGCAGCCCTGGTCGGGCAGGCCACTCCTACAATGAGCAGTTCTTC
TRBJ2-1 | TRBV9 | - | - | CASSVGLELSEQFF | TGTGCCAGCAGCGTAGGCCTAGAACTTAGTGAGCAGTTCTTC
TRBJ1-1 | TRBV6-1 | - | - | CASSRAQVEAFF | TGTGCCAGCAGCCGCGCCCAGGTTGAAGCTTTCTTT
TRBJ2-5 | TRBV30 | - | - | CAWSVSRGKYQETQYF | TGTGCCTGGAGTGTATCCCGCGGGAAGTACCAAGAGACCCAGTACTTC
TRBJ1-2 | TRBV7-8 | - | - | CASSLASGANYGYTF | TGTGCCAGCAGCTTAGCGTCAGGCGCTAACTATGGCTACACCTTC
TRBJ2-7 | TRBV23-1 | few | - | CASSQLRRLAGKYF | TGCGCCAGCAGTCAATTAAGAAGGCTGGCAGGCAAGTACTTC
TRBJ2-1 | TRBV11-2 | - | TRBD2 | CASSLASGTRGEQFF | TGTGCCAGCAGCTTAGCGTCTGGGACTAGAGGTGAGCAGTTCTTC
TRBJ2-1 | TRBV7-2 | - | TRBD2 | CASSYLLAGGSSNEQFF | TGTGCCAGCAGCTACCTCTTAGCGGGGGGGTCCTCCAATGAGCAGTTCTTC
TRBJ1-3 | TRBV18 | - | TRBD1 | CASSPPPGQSSGNTIYF | TGTGCCAGCTCACCACCCCCGGGACAGAGCTCTGGAAACACCATATATTTT
TRBJ2-7 | TRBV6-1 | - | - | CASRKGRGSSYEQYF | TGTGCCAGCAGAAAGGGACGAGGAAGCTCCTACGAGCAGTACTTC
TRBJ1-2 | TRBV7-2 | - | - | CASSLEAGPYGYTF | TGTGCCAGCAGCTTAGAGGCAGGCCCCTATGGCTACACCTTC
TRBJ2-1 | TRBV18 | - | TRBD2 | CASSPSGENNEQFF | TGTGCCAGCTCACCAAGCGGGGAGAACAATGAGCAGTTCTTC
TRBJ2-7 | TRBV11-2 | - | TRBD2 | CASRVLAGAFYEQYF | TGTGCCAGCAGAGTCTTAGCGGGGGCATTCTACGAGCAGTACTTC
TRBJ2-6 | TRBV7-8 | - | - | CASSLLPQEAGANVLTF | TGTGCCAGCAGCTTACTGCCCCAGGAGGCTGGGGCCAACGTCCTGACTTTC
TRBJ2-7 | TRBV19 | - | - | CASSAEGSRGSTSAGYEQYF | TGTGCCAGTAGTGCAGAGGGATCACGGGGCAGTACATCAGCGGGCTACGAGCAGTACTTC
TRBJ2-5 | TRBV5-1 | - | - | CASSEAQGRETQYF | TGCGCCAGCAGCGAAGCTCAGGGACGCGAGACCCAGTACTTC
TRBJ2-1 | TRBV18 | - | TRBD1 | CASSPLVTGGNEQFF | TGTGCCAGCTCACCACTTGTGACAGGGGGGAATGAGCAGTTCTTC
TRBJ1-2 | TRBV28 | once | - | CASSSGFSGYTF | TGTGCCAGCAGTTCAGGGTTTAGTGGCTACACCTTC
TRBJ1-1 | TRBV6-5 | - | - | CASSYRPDRLTEAFF | TGTGCCAGCAGTTATCGCCCCGACAGGCTAACTGAAGCTTTCTTT
TRBJ2-5 | TRBV2 | - | - | CASSLDRDAETQYF | TGTGCCAGCAGTCTCGACCGGGACGCAGAGACCCAGTACTTC
TRBJ2-7 | TRBV15 | - | - | CATSSRPGGLTEQYF | TGTGCCACCAGCAGTAGACCAGGGGGGTTGACCGAGCAGTACTTC
TRBJ2-7 | TRBV27 | - | TRBD1 | CASSPGTGDHEQYF | TGTGCCAGCAGTCCCGGGACAGGGGACCACGAGCAGTACTTC
TRBJ2-3 | TRBV6-4 | - | TRBD2 | CASTRLAGFGTDTQYF | TGTGCCAGCACCCGACTAGCGGGGTTTGGGACAGATACGCAGTATTTT
TRBJ1-2 | TRBV6-6 | - | TRBD1 | CASSRTGANYGYTF | TGTGCCAGCAGTCGGACAGGGGCCAACTATGGCTACACCTTC
TRBJ2-7 | TRBV19 | once | - | CASSTGLFLEQYF | TGTGCCAGTAGTACCGGACTGTTCCTGGAGCAGTACTTC
TRBJ2-5 | TRBV25-1 | - | - | CASSERVQETQYF | TGTGCCAGCAGTGAACGGGTCCAAGAGACCCAGTACTTC
TRBJ2-1 | TRBV7-9 | - | TRBD2 | CASSLGSGSSNEQFF | TGTGCCAGCAGCTTAGGGAGCGGGAGTAGTAATGAGCAGTTCTTC
TRBJ2-5 | TRBV2 | once | TRBD1 | CASTKNRGRGGETQYF | TGTGCCAGCACTAAGAACAGGGGGCGCGGGGGAGAGACCCAGTACTTC
TRBJ2-7 | TRBV7-2 | once | TRBD2 | CASSSLAGGYEQYF | TGTGCCAGCAGCTCACTAGCGGGGGGCTACGAGCAGTACTTC
TRBJ2-5 | TRBV18 | - | - | CASSPQQGETQYF | TGTGCCAGCTCACCGCAGCAGGGGGAGACCCAGTACTTC
TRBJ1-2 | TRBV15 | - | TRBD1 | CATSSVRGTGNYGYTF | TGTGCCACCAGCAGTGTTAGAGGGACAGGGAACTATGGCTACACCTTC
TRBJ1-5 | TRBV2 | - | - | CASSPQGLGNQPQHF | TGTGCCAGCAGTCCTCAGGGGTTAGGGAATCAGCCCCAGCATTTT
TRBJ2-3 | TRBV9 | - | TRBD2 | CASSVTGTSPDTQYF | TGTGCCAGCAGCGTAACCGGGACTAGTCCAGATACGCAGTATTTT
TRBJ2-1 | TRBV2 | - | TRBD2 | CASSEGQGGLAQYNEQFF | TGTGCCAGCAGTGAAGGTCAGGGGGGACTAGCGCAATACAATGAGCAGTTCTTC
TRBJ2-7 | TRBV7-2 | - | - | CASSSLPNPYEQYF | TGTGCCAGCAGCTCCCTTCCCAATCCCTACGAGCAGTACTTC
TRBJ2-7 | TRBV2 | few | - | CASRYRQTQISYEQYF | TGTGCCAGCAGGTACCGACAGACCCAGATCTCCTACGAGCAGTACTTC
TRBJ2-2 | TRBV10-1 | - | - | CASSESGGLDTGELFF | TGCGCCAGCAGTGAGTCGGGGGGTTTGGACACCGGGGAGCTGTTTTTT
TRBJ2-2 | TRBV7-9 | - | - | CASSFGVPRAGPRGGELFF | TGTGCCAGCAGCTTTGGTGTACCCCGAGCGGGTCCCCGAGGCGGGGAGCTGTTTTTT
TRBJ1-1 | TRBV7-2 | - | TRBD1 | CASSFTGGAEAFF | TGTGCCAGCAGCTTTACAGGGGGCGCGGAAGCTTTCTTT
TRBJ1-4 | TRBV5-4 | - | - | CASSLHGEKLFF | TGTGCCAGCAGCTTGCACGGCGAAAAACTGTTTTTT
TRBJ2-2 | TRBV5-4 | - | - | CASSSYKNTGELFF | TGTGCCAGCAGCTCCTACAAGAACACCGGGGAGCTGTTTTTT
TRBJ2-7 | TRBV10-1 | - | TRBD1 | CASGRTGAFGEQYF | TGCGCCAGCGGCCGGACAGGGGCTTTCGGGGAGCAGTACTTC
TRBJ1-2 | TRBV6-5 | - | - | CASSYARKGGYTF | TGTGCCAGCAGTTACGCACGAAAGGGGGGCTACACCTTC
TRBJ1-5 | TRBV6-5 | - | - | CASRQQWNSNQPQHF | TGTGCCAGCAGGCAACAGTGGAATAGCAATCAGCCCCAGCATTTT
TRBJ1-5 | TRBV5-4 | - | - | CASSLAGGNQPQHF | TGTGCCAGCAGCTTGGCCGGTGGCAATCAGCCCCAGCATTTT
TRBJ1-2 | TRBV6-1 | - | - | CASRSDSNYGYTF | TGTGCCAGCAGGAGTGACAGCAACTATGGCTACACCTTC